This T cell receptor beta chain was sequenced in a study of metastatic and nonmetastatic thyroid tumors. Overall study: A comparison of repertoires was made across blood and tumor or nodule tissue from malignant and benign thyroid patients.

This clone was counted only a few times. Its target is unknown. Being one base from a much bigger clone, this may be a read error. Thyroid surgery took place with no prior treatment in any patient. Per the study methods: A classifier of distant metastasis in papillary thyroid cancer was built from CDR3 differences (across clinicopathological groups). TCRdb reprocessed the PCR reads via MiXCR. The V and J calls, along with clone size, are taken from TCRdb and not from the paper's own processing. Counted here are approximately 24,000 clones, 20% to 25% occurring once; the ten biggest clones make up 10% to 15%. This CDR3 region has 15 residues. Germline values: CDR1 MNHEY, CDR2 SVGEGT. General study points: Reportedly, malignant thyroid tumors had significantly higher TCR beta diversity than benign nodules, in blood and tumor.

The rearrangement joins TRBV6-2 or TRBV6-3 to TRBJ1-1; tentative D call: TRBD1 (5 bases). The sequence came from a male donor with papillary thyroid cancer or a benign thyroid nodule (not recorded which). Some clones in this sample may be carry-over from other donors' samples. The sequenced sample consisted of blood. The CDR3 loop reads CASSSRAGWQTEAFF. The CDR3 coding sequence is TGTGCCAGCAGTTCTCGGGCAGGGTGGCAAACTGAAGCCTTCTTT.